This entry features one T cell receptor (beta chain) sequence. The antigen is unknown. This CDR3 is also generated by other DNA sequences in the sample. The data belong to a study of shared clonotypes between healthy human individuals. Profiling relied on immunoSEQ multiplex PCR, and the TCRdb table lists in-frame clones only, not all of them. Altogether roughly 2.2 million clones are present, approximately 95% being singletons, with the ten largest covering about 0.37%. Whole-study findings and limits: Clonotypes that were shared across a handful of donors made up roughly 5.2% of naive CD4 clonotypes. Naive subsets generally exceeded memory subsets in estimated richness. Rarefaction gave evidence that sorted-subset sequencing remained incomplete despite large depth.

CDR3 length: 13 residues. Per the germline V gene, CDR1 is KGHSH and CDR2 is LQKENI. V was clipped by 0 bases and J by 3 bases, with 3 bases between them. Sequencing was done on a sample of naive CD4+ T cells from PBMCs. Documented subset: CD45RA+ positively selected. V is TRBV18 and J is TRBJ2-1; no firm D call. This receptor was taken from a man younger than 35 in good health. Some clones in this sample may be carry-over from other donors' samples. CDR3 in amino acids: CASSPPGYNEQFF. The CDR3 bases are TGTGCCAGCTCACCACCCGGCTACAATGAGCAGTTCTTC.